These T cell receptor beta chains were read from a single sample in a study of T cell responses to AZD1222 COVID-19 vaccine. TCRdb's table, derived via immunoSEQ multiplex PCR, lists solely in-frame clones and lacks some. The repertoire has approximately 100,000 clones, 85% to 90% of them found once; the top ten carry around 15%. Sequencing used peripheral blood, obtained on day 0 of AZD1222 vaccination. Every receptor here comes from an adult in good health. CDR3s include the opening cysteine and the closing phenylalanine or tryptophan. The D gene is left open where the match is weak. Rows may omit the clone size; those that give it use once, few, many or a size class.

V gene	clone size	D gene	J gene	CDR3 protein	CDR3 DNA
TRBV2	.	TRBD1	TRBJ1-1	CASSSDRSMNTEAFF	TGTGCCAGCAGCTCGGACAGGTCGATGAACACTGAAGCTTTCTTT
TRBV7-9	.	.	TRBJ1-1	CASSFSSVLNTEAFF	TGTGCCAGCAGCTTTAGCTCGGTCCTGAACACTGAAGCTTTCTTT
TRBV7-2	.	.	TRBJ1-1	CASSLGTDTEAFF	TGTGCCAGCAGCTTAGGGACAGACACTGAAGCTTTCTTT
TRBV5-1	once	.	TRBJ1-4	CASSFEGATNEKLFF	TGCGCCAGCAGCTTTGAAGGGGCAACTAATGAAAAACTGTTTTTT
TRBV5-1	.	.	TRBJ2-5	CASYPIRGETQYF	TGCGCCAGCTACCCTATAAGGGGAGAGACCCAGTACTTC
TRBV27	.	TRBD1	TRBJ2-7	CASRRQGTSYEQYF	TGTGCCAGCAGAAGACAGGGGACTTCCTACGAGCAGTACTTC
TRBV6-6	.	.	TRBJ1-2	CASSYSTQFGGPGYTF	TGTGCCAGCAGTTACTCGACTCAGTTTGGAGGGCCTGGCTACACCTTC
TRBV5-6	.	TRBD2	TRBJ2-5	CASSPYTSGGETQYF	TGTGCCAGCAGCCCATACACTAGCGGGGGTGAGACCCAGTACTTC
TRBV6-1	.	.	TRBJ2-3	CASSEIADSSTDTQYF	TGTGCCAGCAGTGAAATAGCGGACTCTAGCACAGATACGCAGTATTTT
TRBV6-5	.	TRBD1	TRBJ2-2	CATGGNTGELFF	TGTGCCACAGGGGGGAACACCGGGGAGCTGTTTTTT
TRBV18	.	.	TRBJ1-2	CASSPGFGDYGYTF	TGTGCCAGCTCACCAGGATTCGGGGACTATGGCTACACCTTC
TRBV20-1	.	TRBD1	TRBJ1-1	CSAIWTGAAFF	TGCAGTGCTATCTGGACAGGGGCGGCTTTCTTT
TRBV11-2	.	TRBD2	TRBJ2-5	CASSLPTSAGETQYF	TGTGCCAGCAGCCTTCCGACTAGCGCGGGTGAGACCCAGTACTTC
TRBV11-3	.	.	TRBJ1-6	CASRDSNSLGWSPLHF	TGTGCCAGCAGGGACAGTAACTCGCTCGGGTGGTCACCCCTCCACTTT
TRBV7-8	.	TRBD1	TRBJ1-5	CASSKGTAYQPQHF	TGTGCCAGCAGCAAAGGGACAGCTTATCAGCCCCAGCATTTT
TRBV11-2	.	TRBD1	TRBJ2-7	CASSLVGGVDEQYF	TGTGCCAGCAGCTTAGTAGGGGGCGTCGACGAGCAGTACTTC
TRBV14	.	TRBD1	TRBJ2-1	CASSPQGAPYNEQFF	TGTGCCAGCAGCCCCCAGGGGGCCCCCTACAATGAGCAGTTCTTC
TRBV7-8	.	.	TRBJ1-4	CASSLGAPTTNEKLFF	TGTGCCAGCAGCTTAGGTGCTCCCACCACTAATGAAAAACTGTTTTTT
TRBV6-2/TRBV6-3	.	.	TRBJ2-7	CASSSGGPPGYEQYF	TGTGCCAGCAGTTCGGGGGGCCCCCCTGGGTACGAGCAGTACTTC
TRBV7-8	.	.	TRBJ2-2	CASSRYRAGELFF	TGTGCCAGCAGCCGATACAGGGCCGGGGAGCTGTTTTTT
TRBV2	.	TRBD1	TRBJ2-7	CASSLGQGRDYEQYF	TGTGCCAGCAGCCTCGGACAGGGCCGGGACTACGAGCAGTACTTC
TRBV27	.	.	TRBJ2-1	CASSWNTGPYNEQFF	TGTGCCAGCAGTTGGAACACTGGCCCCTACAATGAGCAGTTCTTC
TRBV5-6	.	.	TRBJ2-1	CASSLLGPNSYNEQFF	TGTGCCAGCAGCTTGTTGGGGCCTAACTCCTACAATGAGCAGTTCTTC
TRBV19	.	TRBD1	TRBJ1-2	CASSIVPGQGNYGYTF	TGTGCCAGTAGTATAGTACCGGGACAGGGGAACTATGGCTACACCTTC
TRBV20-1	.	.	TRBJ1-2	CSADGGSYTF	TGCAGTGCTGATGGGGGGAGCTACACCTTC
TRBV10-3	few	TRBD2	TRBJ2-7	CAISESGRRGGYEQYF	TGTGCCATCAGTGAGTCCGGCCGCCGGGGGGGCTACGAGCAGTACTTC
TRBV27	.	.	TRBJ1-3	CASSSAGTGNTIYF	TGTGCCAGCAGTTCGGCGGGGACTGGAAACACCATATATTTT
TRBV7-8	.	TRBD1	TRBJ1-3	CASSLAVGTGGNTIYF	TGTGCCAGCAGCTTAGCGGTAGGGACAGGCGGGAACACCATATATTTT
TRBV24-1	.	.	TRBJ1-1	CATSDSLGPEAFF	TGTGCCACCAGTGATTCCTTAGGGCCTGAAGCTTTCTTT
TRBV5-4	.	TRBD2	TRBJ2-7	CASSLGLAGTSYEQYF	TGTGCCAGCAGCTTGGGGCTAGCGGGGACCTCCTACGAGCAGTACTTC
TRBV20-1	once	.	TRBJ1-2	CSGTSNYGYTF	TGCAGTGGGACCTCTAACTATGGCTACACCTTC
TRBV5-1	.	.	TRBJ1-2	CASSLSETRMGGYTF	TGCGCCAGCAGCTTGTCCGAGACTCGTATGGGGGGCTACACCTTC
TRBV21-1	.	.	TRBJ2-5	CASSKVFAQPKKEYQETQYF	TGTGCCAGCAGCAAAGTGTTCGCACAGCCCAAGAAAGAGTACCAAGAGACCCAGTACTTC
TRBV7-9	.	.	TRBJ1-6	CASSRGGSSSPLHF	TGTGCCAGCAGCCGTGGGGGGTCAAGTTCACCCCTCCACTTT